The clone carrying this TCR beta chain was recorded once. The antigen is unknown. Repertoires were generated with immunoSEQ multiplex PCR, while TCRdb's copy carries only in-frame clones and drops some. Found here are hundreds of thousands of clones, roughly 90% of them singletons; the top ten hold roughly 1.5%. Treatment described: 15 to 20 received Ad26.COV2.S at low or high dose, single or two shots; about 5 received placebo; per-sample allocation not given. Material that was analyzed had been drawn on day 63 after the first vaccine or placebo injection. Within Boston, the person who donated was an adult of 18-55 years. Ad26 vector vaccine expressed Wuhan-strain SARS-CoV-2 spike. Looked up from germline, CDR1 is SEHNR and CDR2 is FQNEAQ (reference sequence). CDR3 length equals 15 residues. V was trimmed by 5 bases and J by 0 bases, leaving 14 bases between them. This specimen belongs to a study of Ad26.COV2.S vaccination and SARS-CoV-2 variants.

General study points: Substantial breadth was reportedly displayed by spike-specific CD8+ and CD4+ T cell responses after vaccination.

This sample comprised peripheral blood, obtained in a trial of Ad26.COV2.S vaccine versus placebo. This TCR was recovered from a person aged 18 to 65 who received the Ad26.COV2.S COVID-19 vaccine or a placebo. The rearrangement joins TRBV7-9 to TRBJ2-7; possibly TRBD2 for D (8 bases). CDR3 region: CASSPGGGVSYEQYF. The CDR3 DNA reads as TGTGCCAGCAGCCCGGGAGGGGGCGTCTCCTACGAGCAGTACTTC.